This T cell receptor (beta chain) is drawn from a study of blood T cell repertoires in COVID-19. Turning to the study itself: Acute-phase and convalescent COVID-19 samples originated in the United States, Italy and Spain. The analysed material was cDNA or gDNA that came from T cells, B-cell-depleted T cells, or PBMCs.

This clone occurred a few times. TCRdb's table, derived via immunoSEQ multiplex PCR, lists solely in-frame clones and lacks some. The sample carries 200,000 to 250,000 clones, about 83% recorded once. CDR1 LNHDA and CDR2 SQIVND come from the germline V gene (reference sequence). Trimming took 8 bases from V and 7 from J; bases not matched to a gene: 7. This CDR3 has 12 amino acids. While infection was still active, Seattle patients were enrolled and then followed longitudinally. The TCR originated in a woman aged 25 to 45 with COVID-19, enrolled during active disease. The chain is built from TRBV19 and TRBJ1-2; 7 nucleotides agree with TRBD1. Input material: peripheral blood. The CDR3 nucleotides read TGTGCCAGTCGAACTAGACAGGGTGGCTACACCTTC. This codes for CASRTRQGGYTF.